This TCR beta chain came from a study of blood T cell repertoires in COVID-19. Study at large: Sources were T cells, B-cell-depleted T cells, or PBMCs; the material itself was cDNA or gDNA.

Produced via immunoSEQ multiplex PCR; TCRdb's table is partial and in-frame only. The sample includes 54,000 or so clones, 82% of them seen just once. Those enrolled in Seattle joined during active infection and were followed longitudinally afterward. J gave up 1 base and V 6 bases, and 7 bases lay outside the gene matches. This CDR3 spans 15 amino acids. CDR1 MGHDK and CDR2 SYGVNS come from the germline V gene. The sequenced sample consisted of peripheral blood. V is TRBV25-1 and J is TRBJ2-7, with 9 positions matching TRBD1. The sequence was collected from an older man with COVID-19, enrolled during active disease. The CDR3 loop is CASSGQGTLSYEQYF. The DNA for the CDR3 is TGTGCCAGCAGCGGACAGGGGACCCTATCCTACGAGCAGTACTTC.